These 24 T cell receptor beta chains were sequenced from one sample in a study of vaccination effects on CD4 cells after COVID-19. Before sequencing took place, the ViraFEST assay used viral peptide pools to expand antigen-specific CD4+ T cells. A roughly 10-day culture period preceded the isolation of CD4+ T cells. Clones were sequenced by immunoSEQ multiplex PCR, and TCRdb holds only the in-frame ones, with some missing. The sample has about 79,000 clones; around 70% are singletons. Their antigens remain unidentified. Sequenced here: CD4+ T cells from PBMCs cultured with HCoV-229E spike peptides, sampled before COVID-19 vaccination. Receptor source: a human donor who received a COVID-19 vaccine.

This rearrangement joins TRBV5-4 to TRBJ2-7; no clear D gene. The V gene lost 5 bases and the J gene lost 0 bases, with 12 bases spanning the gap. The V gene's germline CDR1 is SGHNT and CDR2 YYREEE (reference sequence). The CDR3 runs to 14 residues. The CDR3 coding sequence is TGTGCCAGCAGGATTCTAGGCAGCTCCTACGAGCAGTACGTC. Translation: CASRILGSSYEQYV.

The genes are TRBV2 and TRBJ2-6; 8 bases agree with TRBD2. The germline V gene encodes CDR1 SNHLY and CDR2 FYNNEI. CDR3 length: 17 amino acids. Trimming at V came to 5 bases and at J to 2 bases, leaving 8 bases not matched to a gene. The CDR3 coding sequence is TGTGCCAGCAGTAAGCTCGGCGGGGGGACTGGGGCCAACGTCCTGACTTTC. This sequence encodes CASSKLGGGTGANVLTF.

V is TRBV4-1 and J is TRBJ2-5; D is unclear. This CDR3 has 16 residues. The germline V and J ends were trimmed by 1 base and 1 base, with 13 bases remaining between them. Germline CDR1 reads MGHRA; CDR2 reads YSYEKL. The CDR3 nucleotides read TGCGCCAGCAGCCAAGGCGGAGACTTGCCCCAAGAGACCCAGTACTTC. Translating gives CASSQGGDLPQETQYF.

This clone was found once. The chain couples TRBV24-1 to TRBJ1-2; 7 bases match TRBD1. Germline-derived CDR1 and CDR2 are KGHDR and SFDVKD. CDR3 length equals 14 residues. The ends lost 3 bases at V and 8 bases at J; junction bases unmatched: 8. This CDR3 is CATSDRPGGKGYTF. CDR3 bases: TGTGCCACCAGTGATCGACCAGGGGGAAAAGGCTACACCTTC.

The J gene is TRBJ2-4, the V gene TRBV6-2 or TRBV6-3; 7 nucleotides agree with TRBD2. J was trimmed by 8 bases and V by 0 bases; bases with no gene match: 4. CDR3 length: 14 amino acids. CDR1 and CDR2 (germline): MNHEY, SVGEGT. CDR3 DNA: TGTGCCAGCAGTTACTCCCATGGGGGGGACATTCAGTACTTC. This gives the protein CASSYSHGGDIQYF.

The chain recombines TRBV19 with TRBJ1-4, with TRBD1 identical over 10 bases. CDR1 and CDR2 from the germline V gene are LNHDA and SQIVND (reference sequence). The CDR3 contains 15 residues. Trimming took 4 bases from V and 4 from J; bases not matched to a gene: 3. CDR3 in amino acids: CASSRRTGGNEKLFF. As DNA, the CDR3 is TGTGCCAGTAGTAGGAGGACAGGGGGTAATGAAAAACTGTTTTTT.

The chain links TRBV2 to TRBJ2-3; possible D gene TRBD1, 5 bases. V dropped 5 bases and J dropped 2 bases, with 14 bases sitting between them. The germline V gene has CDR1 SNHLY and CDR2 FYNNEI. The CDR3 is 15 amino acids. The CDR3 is CASSSRQITTDTQYF. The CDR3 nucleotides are TGTGCCAGCAGTAGCCGACAGATTACCACAGATACGCAGTATTTT.

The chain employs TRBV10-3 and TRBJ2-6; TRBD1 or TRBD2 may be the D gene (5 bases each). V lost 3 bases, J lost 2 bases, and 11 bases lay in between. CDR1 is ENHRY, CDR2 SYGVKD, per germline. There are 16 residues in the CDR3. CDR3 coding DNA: TGTGCCATCAGTGATCGTCGAGGGGCTGGGGCCAACGTCCTGACTTTC. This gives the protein CAISDRRGAGANVLTF.

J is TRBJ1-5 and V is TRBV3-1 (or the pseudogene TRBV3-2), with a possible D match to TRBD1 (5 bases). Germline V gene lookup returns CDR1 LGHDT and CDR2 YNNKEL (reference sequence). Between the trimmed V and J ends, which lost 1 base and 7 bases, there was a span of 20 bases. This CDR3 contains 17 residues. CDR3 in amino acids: CASSQGTGRGARQPQHF. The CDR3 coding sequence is TGTGCCAGCAGCCAAGGGACCGGCCGAGGGGCGAGGCAGCCCCAGCATTTT.

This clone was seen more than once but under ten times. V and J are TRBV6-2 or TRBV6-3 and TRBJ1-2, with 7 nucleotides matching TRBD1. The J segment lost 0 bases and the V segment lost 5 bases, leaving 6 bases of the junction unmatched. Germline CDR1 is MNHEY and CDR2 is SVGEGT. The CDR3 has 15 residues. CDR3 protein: CASSGPGTANYGYTF. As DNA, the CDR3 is TGTGCCAGCAGTGGGCCCGGGACAGCTAACTATGGCTACACCTTC.

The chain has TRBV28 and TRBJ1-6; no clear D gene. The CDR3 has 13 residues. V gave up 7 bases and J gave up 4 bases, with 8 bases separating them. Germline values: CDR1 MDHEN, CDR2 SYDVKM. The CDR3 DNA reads TGTGCCAGCATGCAGCATTATAATTCACCCCTCCACTTT. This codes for CASMQHYNSPLHF.

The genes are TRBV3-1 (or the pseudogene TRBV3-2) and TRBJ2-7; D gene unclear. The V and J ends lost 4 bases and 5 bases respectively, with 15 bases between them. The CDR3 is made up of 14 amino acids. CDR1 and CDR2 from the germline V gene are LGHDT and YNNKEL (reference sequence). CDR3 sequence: CASSPRLEANEQYV. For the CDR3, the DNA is TGTGCCAGCAGCCCCCGGCTCGAGGCGAACGAGCAGTACGTC.

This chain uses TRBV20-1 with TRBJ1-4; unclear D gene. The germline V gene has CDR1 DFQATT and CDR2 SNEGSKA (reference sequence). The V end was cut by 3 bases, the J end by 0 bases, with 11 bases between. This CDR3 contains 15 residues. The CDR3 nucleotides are TGCAGTGCTAGTACGGGAAGGGCAACTAATGAAAAACTGTTTTTT. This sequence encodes CSASTGRATNEKLFF.

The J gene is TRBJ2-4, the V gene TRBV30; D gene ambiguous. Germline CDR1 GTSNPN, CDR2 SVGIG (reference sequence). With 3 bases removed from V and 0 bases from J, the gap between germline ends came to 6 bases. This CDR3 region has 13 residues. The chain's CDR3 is CAWRNLAKNIQYF. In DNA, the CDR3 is TGTGCCTGGAGAAATCTAGCCAAAAACATTCAGTACTTC.

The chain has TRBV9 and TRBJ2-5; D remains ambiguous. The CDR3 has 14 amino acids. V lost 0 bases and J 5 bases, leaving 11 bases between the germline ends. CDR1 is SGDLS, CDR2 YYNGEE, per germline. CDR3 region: CASSVAARWETQYF. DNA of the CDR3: TGTGCCAGCAGCGTAGCCGCCCGATGGGAGACCCAGTACTTC.

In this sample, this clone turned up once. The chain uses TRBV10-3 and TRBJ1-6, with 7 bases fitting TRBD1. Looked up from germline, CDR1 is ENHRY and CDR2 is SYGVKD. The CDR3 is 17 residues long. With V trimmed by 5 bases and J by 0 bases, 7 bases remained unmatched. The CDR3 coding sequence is TGTGCCATCAGTTCGACAGGGCTGAGCTCCTATAATTCACCCCTCCACTTT. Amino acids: CAISSTGLSSYNSPLHF.

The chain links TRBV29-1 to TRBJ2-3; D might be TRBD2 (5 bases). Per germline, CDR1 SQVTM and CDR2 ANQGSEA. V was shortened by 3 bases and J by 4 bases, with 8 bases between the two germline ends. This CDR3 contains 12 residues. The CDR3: CSVEEVSDTQYF. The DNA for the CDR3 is TGCAGCGTTGAGGAGGTTTCAGATACGCAGTATTTT.

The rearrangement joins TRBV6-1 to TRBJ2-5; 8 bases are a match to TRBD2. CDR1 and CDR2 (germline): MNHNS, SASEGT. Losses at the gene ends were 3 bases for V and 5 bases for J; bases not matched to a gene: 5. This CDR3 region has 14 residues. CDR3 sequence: CASSEGLDSETQYF. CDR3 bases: TGTGCCAGCAGTGAGGGACTAGATAGCGAGACCCAGTACTTC.

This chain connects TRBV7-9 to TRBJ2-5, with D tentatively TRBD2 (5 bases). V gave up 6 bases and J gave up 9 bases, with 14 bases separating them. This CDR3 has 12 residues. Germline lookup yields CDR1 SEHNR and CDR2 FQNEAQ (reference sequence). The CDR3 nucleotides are TGTGCCAGCAGTCGGGAATCCGGGGCCCAGTACTTC. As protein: CASSRESGAQYF.

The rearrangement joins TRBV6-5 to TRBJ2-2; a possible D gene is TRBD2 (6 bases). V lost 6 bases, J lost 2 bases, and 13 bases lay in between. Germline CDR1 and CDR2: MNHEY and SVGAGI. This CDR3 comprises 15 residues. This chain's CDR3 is CASREGPGNTGELFF. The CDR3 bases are TGTGCCAGCAGGGAGGGACCGGGTAACACCGGGGAGCTGTTTTTT.

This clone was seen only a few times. The chain's CDR3 is CASSVGLLAGGEETQYF. The CDR3 DNA reads TGTGCCAGCAGCGTTGGCCTTCTAGCGGGGGGGGAAGAGACCCAGTACTTC. V is TRBV9 and J is TRBJ2-5; 12 bases agree with TRBD2. Germline values: CDR1 SGDLS, CDR2 YYNGEE. J was trimmed by 3 bases and V by 2 bases; bases with no gene match: 8. This CDR3 is built from 17 residues.

The CDR3 DNA is TGTGCCAGCAGCTTAAACCTTCAGAACACCGGGGAGCTGTTTTTT. Protein sequence: CASSLNLQNTGELFF. This sequence joins TRBV7-9 and TRBJ2-2; D ambiguous. Germline CDR1 SEHNR, CDR2 FQNEAQ (reference sequence). The CDR3 totals 15 residues. Trimming took off 2 bases at V and 1 base at J, with 8 bases between the two ends.

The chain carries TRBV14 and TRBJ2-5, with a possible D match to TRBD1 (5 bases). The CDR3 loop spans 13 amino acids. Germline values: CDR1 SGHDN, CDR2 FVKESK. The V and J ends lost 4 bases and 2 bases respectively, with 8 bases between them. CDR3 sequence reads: CASSRDRQETQYF. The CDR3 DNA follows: TGTGCCAGCAGCCGAGACAGACAAGAGACCCAGTACTTC. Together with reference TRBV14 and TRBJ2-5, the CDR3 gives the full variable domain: EAGVTQFPSHSVIEKGQTVTLRCDPISGHDNLYWYRRVMGKEIKFLLHFVKESKQDESGMPNNRFLAERTGGTYSTLKVQPAELEDSGVYFCASSRDRQETQYFGPGTRLLVL.

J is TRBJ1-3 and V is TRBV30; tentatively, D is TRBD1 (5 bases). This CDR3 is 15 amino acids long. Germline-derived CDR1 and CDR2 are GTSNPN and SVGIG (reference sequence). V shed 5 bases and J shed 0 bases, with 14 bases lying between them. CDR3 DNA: TGTGCCTGGGGTAAAGGGGTACTCTCTGGAAACACCATATATTTT. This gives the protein CAWGKGVLSGNTIYF.